The sequence of this TCR beta chain was determined in a study of vaccination effects on CD4 cells after COVID-19. The authors isolated CD4+ T cells after around 10 days of culture. The CDR3 length is 14 residues. Germline V lookup: CDR1 SGDLS, CDR2 YYNGEE. J gave up 4 bases and V 4 bases, and 5 bases lay outside the gene matches. A note on this clone: Its antigen is currently unknown.

Sequencing used immunoSEQ multiplex PCR; TCRdb keeps in-frame clones, though not all of them. Of around 70,000 clones detected, over 60% appear once; the ten largest clones hold around 2.1%. The specimen comprised CD4+ T cells from PBMCs cultured without peptide, sampled before COVID-19 vaccination. The V gene is TRBV9, the J gene TRBJ2-1; 7 bases line up with TRBD2. The source of this sequence is a human donor who received a COVID-19 vaccine. The CDR3 bases are TGTGCCAGCAGCCCCAGCGGGGCATACAATGAGCAGTTCTTC. It codes for CASSPSGAYNEQFF. Full variable domain (outside the CDR3, taken from reference TRBV9 and TRBJ2-1): DSGVTQTPKHLITATGQRVTLRCSPRSGDLSVYWYQQSLDQGLQFLIQYYNGEERAKGNILERFSAQQFPDLHSELNLSSLELGDSALYFCASSPSGAYNEQFFGPGTRLTVL.